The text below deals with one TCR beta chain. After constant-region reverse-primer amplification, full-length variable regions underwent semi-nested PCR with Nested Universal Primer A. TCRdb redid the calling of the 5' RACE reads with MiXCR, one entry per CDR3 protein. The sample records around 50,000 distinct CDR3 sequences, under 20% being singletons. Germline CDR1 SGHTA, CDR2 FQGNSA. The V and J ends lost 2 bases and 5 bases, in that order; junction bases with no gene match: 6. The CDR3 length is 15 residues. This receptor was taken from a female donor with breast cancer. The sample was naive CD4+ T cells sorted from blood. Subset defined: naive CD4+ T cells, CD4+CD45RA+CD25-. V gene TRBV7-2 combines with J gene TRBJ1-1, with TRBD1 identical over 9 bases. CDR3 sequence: CASSLSGQGWTEAFF. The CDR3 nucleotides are TGTGCCAGCAGCTTATCTGGACAGGGGTGGACTGAAGCTTTCTTT.